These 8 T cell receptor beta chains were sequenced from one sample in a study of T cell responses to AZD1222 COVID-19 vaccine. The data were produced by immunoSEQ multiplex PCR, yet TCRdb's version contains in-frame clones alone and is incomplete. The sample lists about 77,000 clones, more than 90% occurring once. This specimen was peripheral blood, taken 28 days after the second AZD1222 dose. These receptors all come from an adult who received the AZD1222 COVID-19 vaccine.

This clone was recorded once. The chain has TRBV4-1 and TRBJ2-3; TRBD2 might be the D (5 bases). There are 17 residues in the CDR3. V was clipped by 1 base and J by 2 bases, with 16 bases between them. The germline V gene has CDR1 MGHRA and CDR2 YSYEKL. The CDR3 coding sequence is TGCGCCAGCAGCCAAGGGTGGACTCGGGAAAACACAGATACGCAGTATTTT. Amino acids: CASSQGWTRENTDTQYF.

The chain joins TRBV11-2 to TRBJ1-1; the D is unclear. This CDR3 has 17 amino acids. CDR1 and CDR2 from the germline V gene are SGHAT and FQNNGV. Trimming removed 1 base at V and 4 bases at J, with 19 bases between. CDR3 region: CASSLGERVWGTTEAFF. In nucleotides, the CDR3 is TGTGCCAGCAGCTTAGGGGAGCGGGTTTGGGGAACCACTGAAGCTTTCTTT.

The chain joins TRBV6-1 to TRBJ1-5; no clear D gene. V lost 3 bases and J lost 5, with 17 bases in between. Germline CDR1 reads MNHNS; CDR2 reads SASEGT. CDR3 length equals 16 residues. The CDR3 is CASSDSLAGFDQPQHF. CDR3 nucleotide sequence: TGTGCCAGCAGTGACAGTCTTGCGGGTTTTGATCAGCCCCAGCATTTT.

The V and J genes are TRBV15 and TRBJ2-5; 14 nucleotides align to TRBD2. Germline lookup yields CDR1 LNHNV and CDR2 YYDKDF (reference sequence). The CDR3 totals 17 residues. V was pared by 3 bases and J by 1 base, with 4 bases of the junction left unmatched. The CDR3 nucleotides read TGTGCCACCAGCAGGGAGACTAGCGGGAGGGCCCAAGAGACCCAGTACTTC. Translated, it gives CATSRETSGRAQETQYF.

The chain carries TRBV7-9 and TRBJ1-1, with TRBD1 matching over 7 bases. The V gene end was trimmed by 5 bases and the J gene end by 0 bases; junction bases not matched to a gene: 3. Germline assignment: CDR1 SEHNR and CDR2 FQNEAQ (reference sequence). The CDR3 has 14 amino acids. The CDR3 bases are TGTGCCAGCAGCCGGGACAGCGTGAACACTGAAGCTTTCTTT. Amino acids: CASSRDSVNTEAFF.

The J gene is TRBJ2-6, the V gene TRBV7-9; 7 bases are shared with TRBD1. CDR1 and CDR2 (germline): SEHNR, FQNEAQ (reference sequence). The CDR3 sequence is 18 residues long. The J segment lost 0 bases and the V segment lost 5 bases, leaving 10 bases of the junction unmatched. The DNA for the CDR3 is TGTGCCAGCAGCCCGCCGGGACAGAGGGACTCTGGGGCCAACGTCCTGACTTTC. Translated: CASSPPGQRDSGANVLTF.

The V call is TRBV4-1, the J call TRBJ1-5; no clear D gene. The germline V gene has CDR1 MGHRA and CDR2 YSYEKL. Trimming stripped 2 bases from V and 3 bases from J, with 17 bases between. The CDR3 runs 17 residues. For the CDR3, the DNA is TGCGCCAGCAGCCAAAACCCGACTTGGGGTTCCAATCAGCCCCAGCATTTT. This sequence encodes CASSQNPTWGSNQPQHF.

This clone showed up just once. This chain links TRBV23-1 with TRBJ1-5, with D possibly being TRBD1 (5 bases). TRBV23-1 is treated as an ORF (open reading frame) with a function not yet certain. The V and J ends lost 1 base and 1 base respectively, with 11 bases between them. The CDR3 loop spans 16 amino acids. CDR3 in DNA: TGCGCCAGCAGTCAATTGCCCCGGACAAGCAATCAGCCCCAGCATTTT. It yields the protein CASSQLPRTSNQPQHF.